Following are 30 T cell receptor beta chains from one sample sequenced in a study of cytomegalovirus exposure and HLA in healthy donors. In the PCR, 60 Vbeta and 13 Jbeta primers were used. Sequenced by immunoSEQ multiplex PCR; TCRdb stores in-frame clones only, minus some. This sample contains over 100,000 clones. What was sequenced was PBMCs. These TCRs come from a woman aged 40 to 49 in good health and CMV-seropositive.

The rearrangement uses TRBV28 and TRBJ2-5; 9 bases match TRBD1. Germline CDR1 reads MDHEN; CDR2 reads SYDVKM. J lost 5 bases, V lost 9 bases, and 7 bases had no gene match. The CDR3 length is 13 residues. CDR3 region: CARTTGGSETQYF. As DNA, the CDR3 is TGTGCCAGGACGACAGGGGGAAGTGAGACCCAGTACTTC.

The chain is built from TRBV30 and TRBJ1-1; the D gene is possibly TRBD1 (5 bases). Germline V gene lookup returns CDR1 GTSNPN and CDR2 SVGIG (reference sequence). There are 15 residues in the CDR3. Trimming stripped 2 bases from V and 0 bases from J, with 13 bases between. The chain's CDR3 is CAWSPRIQVNTEAFF. In DNA form, the CDR3 reads TGTGCCTGGAGTCCCAGGATACAGGTGAACACTGAAGCTTTCTTT.

The chain has TRBV19 and TRBJ1-1; 9 nucleotides agree with TRBD1. From germline, CDR1 is LNHDA and CDR2 SQIVND (reference sequence). The CDR3 loop spans 13 amino acids. V was pared by 7 bases and J by 5 bases, with 5 bases of the junction left unmatched. Here the CDR3 reads CASMDRGGTEAFF. CDR3 coding DNA: TGTGCCAGTATGGACAGGGGTGGGACTGAAGCTTTCTTT.

This chain joins TRBV5-8 and TRBJ1-1; D gene ambiguous. Germline loops: CDR1 SGHTS, CDR2 YDEGEE. There are 12 residues in the CDR3. With 2 bases removed from V and 5 bases from J, the gap between germline ends came to 7 bases. The CDR3 nucleotides read TGTGCCAGCAGCTTCCTCGTTACTGAAGCTTTCTTT. Protein: CASSFLVTEAFF.

The chain joins TRBV13 to TRBJ2-5; TRBD2 agrees at 12 bases. The end of the DNA fits TRBJ2-7 better, so the J call may be wrong. Germline loops: CDR1 PRHDT, CDR2 FYEKMQ (reference sequence). The CDR3 totals 14 residues. The CDR3 bases are TGTGCCAGCAGCTGGACTAGCGGGACGTACGAGCAGTACTTC. This sequence encodes CASSWTSGTYEQYF.

The chain combines TRBV11-2 with TRBJ2-1; possibly TRBD1 for D (6 bases). Germline-derived CDR1 and CDR2 are SGHAT and FQNNGV. This CDR3 is 12 amino acids long. Trimming stripped 8 bases from V and 15 bases from J, with 20 bases between. CDR3: CASGRAVARGFF. The CDR3 nucleotides are TGTGCCAGCGGTCGTGCGGTGGCCAGGGGGTTCTTC.

CDR3 nucleotide sequence: TGTGCCAGCAGTTTACTAACCTCAGAAGCTTTCTTT. Its translation: CASSLLTSEAFF. This chain uses TRBV11-2 with TRBJ1-1, with no clear D. The CDR3 length is 12 residues. Germline V gene data show CDR1 as SGHAT and CDR2 as FQNNGV. Trimming cost V 6 bases and J 8 bases, with 13 bases left between them.

This chain uses TRBV15 with TRBJ2-3; no firm D call. Germline V CDR1 and CDR2: LNHNV, YYDKDF (reference sequence). V lost 0 bases and J lost 3, with 7 bases in between. This CDR3 contains 14 residues. This CDR3 is CATSRDSQTDTQYF. The CDR3 DNA sequence: TGTGCCACCAGCAGAGATTCCCAGACAGATACGCAGTATTTT.

This chain links TRBV7-2 with TRBJ2-5, with D maybe TRBD2 (5 bases). V gave up 1 base and J gave up 1 base, with 10 bases separating them. Germline-derived CDR1 and CDR2 are SGHTA and FQGNSA. The length of the CDR3 is 15 residues. The CDR3 region has the DNA TGTGCCAGCAGCTTAGTTCCGGGGATCCAAGAGACCCAGTACTTC. It specifies CASSLVPGIQETQYF. Full variable domain (outside the CDR3, taken from reference TRBV7-2 and TRBJ2-5): GAGVSQSPSNKVTEKGKDVELRCDPISGHTALYWYRQSLGQGLEFLIYFQGNSAPDKSGLPSDRFSAERTGGSVSTLTIQRTQQEDSAVYLCASSLVPGIQETQYFGPGTRLLVL.

The rearrangement joins TRBV28 to TRBJ2-7, with 11 bases aligning to TRBD2. The CDR3 extends over 15 amino acids. CDR1 and CDR2 (germline): MDHEN, SYDVKM. With 6 bases clipped from V and 4 bases from J, the junction kept 8 bases outside the gene matches. The CDR3 sequence is CASRFTSGSLYEQYF. The DNA for the CDR3 is TGTGCCAGCAGATTTACTAGCGGGAGTTTGTACGAGCAGTACTTC.

The chain links TRBV29-1 to TRBJ2-1; tentative D call: TRBD2 (5 bases). V was shortened by 7 bases and J by 6 bases, with 19 bases between the two germline ends. Looked up from germline, CDR1 is SQVTM and CDR2 is ANQGSEA. The CDR3 spans 14 residues. CDR3 loop: CSAHPRRAGNEQFF. The CDR3 coding sequence is TGCAGCGCCCATCCCAGAAGGGCGGGCAATGAGCAGTTCTTC.

This chain links TRBV7-9 with TRBJ1-5; TRBD1 might be the D (6 bases). CDR1 SEHNR and CDR2 FQNEAQ come from the germline V gene (reference sequence). This CDR3 region has 15 residues. The germline V and J ends were trimmed by 2 bases and 0 bases, with 8 bases remaining between them. CDR3 DNA: TGTGCCAGCAGCTTAAGGACAGTTAGCAATCAGCCCCAGCATTTT. It is translated as CASSLRTVSNQPQHF. The complete variable domain, with remaining parts taken from reference TRBV7-9 and TRBJ1-5, reads DTGVSQNPRHKITKRGQNVTFRCDPISEHNRLYWYRQTLGQGPEFLTYFQNEAQLEKSRLLSDRFSAERPKGSFSTLEIQRTEQGDSAMYLCASSLRTVSNQPQHFGDGTRLSIL.

The chain employs TRBV7-6 and TRBJ2-7, with 10 positions matching TRBD1. With V trimmed by 3 bases and J by 2 bases, 10 bases remained unmatched. This CDR3 region has 17 residues. The V gene's germline CDR1 is SGHVS and CDR2 FNYEAQ. CDR3 nucleotides: TGTGCCAGCAGCTTTATCGTCCGGGACAGGGGCCCCTACGAGCAGTACTTC. Encoded protein: CASSFIVRDRGPYEQYF.

The V and J genes are TRBV18 and TRBJ1-6, with 11 bases matching TRBD1. Germline V CDR1 and CDR2: KGHSH, LQKENI. The CDR3 sequence is 14 residues long. V was pared by 9 bases and J by 7 bases, with 5 bases of the junction left unmatched. DNA for the CDR3: TGTGCCAGTTGGACAGGGGGCAACAATTCACCCCTCCACTTT. It encodes CASWTGGNNSPLHF. The full variable domain, its missing parts supplied by reference TRBV18 and TRBJ1-6, is NAGVMQNPRHLVRRRGQEARLRCSPMKGHSHVYWYRQLPEEGLKFMVYLQKENIIDESGMPKERFSAEFPKEGPSILRIQQVVRGDSAAYFCASWTGGNNSPLHFGNGTRLTVT.

This chain links TRBV29-1 with TRBJ1-4, with D hard to call. CDR3 length: 14 residues. V shed 4 bases and J shed 4 bases, with 13 bases lying between them. CDR1 SQVTM and CDR2 ANQGSEA come from the germline V gene. CDR3 DNA sequence: TGCAGCGTTGCCCCGGAGGCACTTAATGAAAAACTGTTTTTT. This translates into CSVAPEALNEKLFF.

The chain links TRBV5-4 to TRBJ2-5, with D possibly TRBD2 on 6 matching bases. The CDR3 contains 14 residues. From germline, CDR1 is SGHNT and CDR2 YYREEE (reference sequence). The ends were cut back, 4 bases at V and 1 base at J, with 11 bases in the middle. In DNA, the CDR3 is TGTGCCAGCAGCGGTAGCGGAATCCAAGAGACCCAGTACTTC. It translates to CASSGSGIQETQYF.

The rearrangement uses TRBV30 and TRBJ2-3; 8 bases agree with TRBD2. Trimming cost V 2 bases and J 0 bases; bases outside gene matches: 4. Per germline, CDR1 GTSNPN and CDR2 SVGIG (reference sequence). This CDR3 is 15 amino acids long. In DNA form, the CDR3 reads TGTGCCTGGAGTCTCACTAGCGGAAGCACAGATACGCAGTATTTT. It specifies CAWSLTSGSTDTQYF. The full variable domain, completed using reference TRBV30 and TRBJ2-3, is SQTIHQWPATLVQPVGSPLSLECTVEGTSNPNLYWYRQAAGRGLQLLFYSVGIGQISSEVPQNLSASRPQDRQFILSSKKLLLSDSGFYLCAWSLTSGSTDTQYFGPGTRLTVL.

The rearrangement links TRBV20-1 to TRBJ2-2; no clear D gene. Per the germline V gene, CDR1 is DFQATT and CDR2 is SNEGSKA (reference sequence). Trimming left V 5 bases short and J 6 bases short, with 7 bases between. The CDR3 is made up of 11 amino acids. CDR3 coding DNA: TGCAGTGCTGATCTAGCCGGGGAGCTGTTTTTT. It yields the protein CSADLAGELFF.

The genes are TRBV30 and TRBJ1-1; D may be TRBD1 (6 bases). The CDR3 is made up of 13 amino acids. The germline gives CDR1 GTSNPN, CDR2 SVGIG (reference sequence). Trimming shortened V by 1 base and J by 1 base, and 7 bases separated the two germline ends. The CDR3: CAWSATGNTEAFF. DNA of the CDR3: TGTGCCTGGAGTGCGACAGGGAACACTGAAGCTTTCTTT.

The chain couples TRBV27 to TRBJ1-2, with D unclear. V gave up 2 bases and J gave up 4 bases, with 5 bases separating them. The CDR3 spans 12 residues. Germline lookup yields CDR1 MNHEY and CDR2 SMNVEV (reference sequence). This CDR3 reads CASSLGPYGYTF. The CDR3 DNA is TGTGCCAGCAGTTTAGGGCCCTATGGCTACACCTTC.

V gene TRBV4-3 combines with J gene TRBJ1-1; D possibly corresponds to TRBD1 (5 bases). Per the germline V gene, CDR1 is LGHNA and CDR2 is YSLEER. V dropped 1 base and J dropped 5 bases, with 8 bases sitting between them. This CDR3 has 13 residues. CDR3 nucleotides: TGCGCCAGCAGCCAAGTTGGGGGGACTGAAGCTTTCTTT. This gives the protein CASSQVGGTEAFF.

V usage is TRBV15 and J usage is TRBJ1-5; 8 nucleotides line up with TRBD1. The CDR3 runs 16 residues. Germline lookup yields CDR1 LNHNV and CDR2 YYDKDF (reference sequence). V shed 3 bases, J shed 4 bases, and the junction held 8 bases outside the gene matches. Written as DNA, the CDR3 is TGTGCCACCAGCAGCCCCGGGACAGGCTTTAATCAGCCCCAGCATTTT. It yields the protein CATSSPGTGFNQPQHF.

V and J are TRBV5-4 and TRBJ2-5, with 11 bases identical to TRBD2. The CDR3 has 15 residues. From germline, CDR1 is SGHNT and CDR2 YYREEE (reference sequence). J lost 5 bases, V lost 3 bases, and 6 bases had no gene match. This CDR3 is CASSYSGRARETQYF. In nucleotides, the CDR3 is TGTGCCAGCAGCTATAGCGGGAGGGCCCGTGAGACCCAGTACTTC.

The rearrangement joins TRBV6-6 to TRBJ1-1, with D perhaps matching TRBD1 (5 bases). Trimming took off 2 bases at V and 4 bases at J, with 8 bases between the two ends. CDR3 length: 13 amino acids. Germline CDR1 MNHNY, CDR2 SVGAGI (reference sequence). CDR3 sequence: CASSYPGATEAFF. The CDR3 DNA follows: TGTGCCAGCAGTTACCCTGGGGCCACTGAAGCTTTCTTT.

The gene calls are TRBV7-9 and TRBJ2-7; 7 bases agree with TRBD2. Per the germline V gene, CDR1 is SEHNR and CDR2 is FQNEAQ (reference sequence). CDR3 size: 14 residues. The junction had 4 bases not matched to a gene; V was cut back by 5 bases and J by 0 bases. The CDR3 region is CASSPSGDSYEQYF. The DNA for the CDR3 is TGTGCCAGCAGCCCGAGCGGGGACTCCTACGAGCAGTACTTC. The full variable domain, rest sourced from reference TRBV7-9 and TRBJ2-7, is DTGVSQNPRHKITKRGQNVTFRCDPISEHNRLYWYRQTLGQGPEFLTYFQNEAQLEKSRLLSDRFSAERPKGSFSTLEIQRTEQGDSAMYLCASSPSGDSYEQYFGPGTRLTVT.

The CDR3 region has the DNA TGTGCCAGCAGACGCAGGGGAACAGATACGCAGTATTTT. As protein: CASRRRGTDTQYF. The chain links TRBV6-5 to TRBJ2-3, with a weak D call TRBD1 (6 bases). Between the trimmed V and J ends, which lost 6 bases and 3 bases, there was a span of 10 bases. This CDR3 is built from 13 residues. Germline CDR1 reads MNHEY; CDR2 reads SVGAGI.

The chain couples TRBV5-1 to TRBJ2-1, with D possibly matching TRBD1 (6 bases). This CDR3 has 15 amino acids. Germline CDR1 and CDR2: SGHRS and YFSETQ. Deletions cut 5 bases from V and 0 bases from J, with 12 bases between. The CDR3, as DNA: TGCGCCAGCAGTACTCGGGACACCTCCTACAATGAGCAGTTCTTC. Translation gives CASSTRDTSYNEQFF.

The chain employs TRBV7-3 and TRBJ2-7, with a possible D match to TRBD2 (8 bases). V lost 5 bases and J 7 bases, leaving 27 bases between the germline ends. The germline gives CDR1 SGHTA, CDR2 FQGTGA. The CDR3 runs 17 residues. The CDR3 DNA follows: TGTGCCAGCAGCGTTATCGGGGGGGCGAGGGGGCTCGGGGAGCAGTACTTC. Residues: CASSVIGGARGLGEQYF.

This rearrangement joins TRBV19 to TRBJ1-5, with D possibly TRBD1 on 5 matching bases. The germline V gene has CDR1 LNHDA and CDR2 SQIVND (reference sequence). Trimming left V 5 bases short and J 6 bases short, with 17 bases between. The CDR3 consists of 15 residues. In DNA, the CDR3 is TGTGCCAGTAGTCCCCCCGGCAGGGTGGCTCAGCCCCAGCATTTT. It yields the protein CASSPPGRVAQPQHF.

This rearrangement joins TRBV14 to TRBJ2-1; D may be TRBD2 (5 bases). V dropped 5 bases and J dropped 4 bases, with 12 bases sitting between them. The CDR3 is 14 residues long. Germline CDR1 is SGHDN and CDR2 is FVKESK. The DNA for the CDR3 is TGTGCCAGCAGCTCTCTAGCAGAATACAATGAGCAGTTCTTC. Translating gives CASSSLAEYNEQFF.